What follows are 20 T cell receptor beta chains derived from one specimen sequenced in a study of T cells in Graves' hyperthyroidism and ophthalmopathy. The source material, RNA transcripts, was used to amplify TCR beta CDR3 regions. With the HTBI primer set, the TCR CDR3 went through a first round of RT-PCR. TCRdb processed the multiplex PCR reads anew with MiXCR; each CDR3 protein has one entry. Of more than 500,000 distinct CDR3 sequences in the sample, around 16% are singletons; the top ten hold roughly 29%. Input material: blood. The receptors here all came from a woman aged 25 to 39 with Graves' ophthalmopathy.

In this sample, this clonotype turned up many times. The chain combines TRBV6-2 or TRBV6-3 with TRBJ2-1, with a tentative D call TRBD2 (6 bases). V was clipped by 2 bases and J by 13 bases, with 30 bases between them. Looked up from germline, CDR1 is MNHEY and CDR2 is SVGEGT. The CDR3 has 18 amino acids. The CDR3 spells CASSYIYGRRETRRGQFF. The DNA for the CDR3 is TGTGCCAGCAGTTACATATATGGTCGGAGGGAGACAAGGAGGGGACAGTTCTTC.

V and J are TRBV27 and TRBJ1-5; perhaps TRBD1 as D (5 bases). Trimming shortened V by 2 bases and J by 0 bases, and 11 bases separated the two germline ends. The CDR3 loop spans 16 amino acids. Germline-derived CDR1 and CDR2 are MNHEY and SMNVEV (reference sequence). The CDR3 loop is CASSLRGQNSNQPQHF. The CDR3 region has the DNA TGTGCCAGCAGTTTACGCGGACAAAATAGCAATCAGCCCCAGCATTTT.

A word on this clonotype: One junction end disagrees with the germline gene, perhaps due to a read error. V usage is TRBV5-5 and J usage is TRBJ1-2; D gene unclear. CDR1 and CDR2 from the germline V gene are SGHKS and YYEKEE (reference sequence). The CDR3 spans 11 residues. For the CDR3, the DNA is TGCGCCAGCATGGAGGCAGATGGCTACACCTTC. Translation: CASMEADGYTF.

The sample holds many counts of this clonotype. This chain links TRBV3-1 with TRBJ2-1, with TRBD2 identical over 10 bases. V trimming: 5 bases; J trimming: 0 bases; junction bases outside the gene matches: 1. This CDR3 region has 15 residues. Germline CDR1 and CDR2: LGHDT and YNNKEL (reference sequence). The CDR3 coding sequence is TGTGCCAGCAGCTCTAGCGGGAGCTCCTACAATGAGCAGTTCTTC. It encodes CASSSSGSSYNEQFF.

With respect to this clonotype: A much larger clonotype is one base distant, so this may be a read error. The rearrangement links TRBV28 to TRBJ2-7; 8 bases are a match to TRBD1. Germline trimming cut 3 bases from V and 9 bases from J; bases unmatched to any gene: 13. This CDR3 is built from 15 residues. In germline, CDR1 is MDHEN, CDR2 SYDVKM. The CDR3 bases are TGTGCCAGCAGTTTTTATGGACAGGGATCATGCGGGCAGTACTTC. It translates to CASSFYGQGSCGQYF.

This clonotype appeared many times. This chain connects TRBV28 to TRBJ1-6, with a possible D match to TRBD1 (6 bases). The CDR3 has 15 residues. Between the trimmed V and J ends, which lost 7 bases and 3 bases, there was a span of 13 bases. CDR1 and CDR2 from the germline V gene are MDHEN and SYDVKM. The CDR3: CASMRGGIYNSPLHF. The DNA for the CDR3 is TGTGCCAGCATGAGAGGGGGTATCTATAATTCACCCCTCCACTTT.

The table lists this clonotype with many counts. V and J are TRBV11-3 and TRBJ2-1; either TRBD1 or TRBD2 may supply D (7 bases each). Trimming removed 4 bases from V and 0 bases from J, with 16 bases in between. The CDR3 has 17 residues. Per germline, CDR1 SGHNT and CDR2 YENEEA. As DNA, the CDR3 is TGTGCCAGCAGCTCATCTCAGGGGGAGGGCTCCTACAATGAGCAGTTCTTC. It translates to CASSSSQGEGSYNEQFF.

The V gene is TRBV12-3 or TRBV12-4, the J gene TRBJ2-2; 7 nucleotides match TRBD1. This CDR3 contains 15 residues. Trimming took 7 bases from V and 2 from J; bases not matched to a gene: 7. CDR3 nucleotides: TGTGCCAGCACTCAGACAGGGCGAAACACCGGGGAGCTGTTTTTT. This encodes CASTQTGRNTGELFF.

Ten or more counts support this clonotype. The V call is TRBV6-2 or TRBV6-3, the J call TRBJ2-3; 9 bases are a match to TRBD2. Germline assignment: CDR1 MNHEY and CDR2 SVGEGT. The trim removed 2 bases at V and 4 bases at J, leaving 19 bases unmatched. This CDR3 has 20 amino acids. The CDR3 DNA is TGTGCCAGCAGTTACCCACTACGGGGGTATAGCGGGAGACGACCAGATACGCAGTATTTT. The encoded protein is CASSYPLRGYSGRRPDTQYF.

In DNA form, the CDR3 reads TGTGCCAGCAGTTACACTTGGACAGGGAGTAACTATGGCTACACCTTC. This translates into CASSYTWTGSNYGYTF. This chain connects TRBV6-6 to TRBJ1-2; 8 bases align to TRBD1. There are 16 residues in the CDR3. Germline V CDR1 and CDR2: MNHNY, SVGAGI (reference sequence). V was pared by 2 bases and J by 1 base, with 6 bases of the junction left unmatched.

The V gene is TRBV20-1, the J gene TRBJ1-5, with D hard to call. The CDR3 contains 15 residues. Trimming stripped 0 bases from V and 1 base from J, with 10 bases between. The germline CDR1 and CDR2 sequences are DFQATT and SNEGSKA (reference sequence). The CDR3 nucleotides read TGCAGTGCTAGAGATCCCGGCACAAGCAATCAGCCCCAGCATTTT. This encodes CSARDPGTSNQPQHF.

This clonotype was recorded many times. The CDR3 DNA is TGTGCCAGCAGTCTGGACAGGGATTTGCCCGTTCTCCACTTT. This encodes CASSLDRDLPVLHF. The chain recombines TRBV2 with TRBJ1-6, with 8 positions matching TRBD1. CDR1 SNHLY and CDR2 FYNNEI come from the germline V gene. With 5 bases clipped from V and 16 bases from J, the junction kept 13 bases outside the gene matches. This CDR3 has 14 residues. The whole variable domain, filled in from reference TRBV2 and TRBJ1-6, reads EPEVTQTPSHQVTQMGQEVILRCVPISNHLYFYWYRQILGQKVEFLVSFYNNEISEKSEIFDDQFSVERPDGSNFTLKIRSTKLEDSAMYFCASSLDRDLPVLHFGNGTRLTVT.

This clonotype was detected ten times or more. The rearrangement uses TRBV30 and TRBJ2-1; no reliable D call. CDR3 length equals 10 residues. Germline V gene data show CDR1 as GTSNPN and CDR2 as SVGIG (reference sequence). Trimming cost V 3 bases and J 9 bases, with 6 bases left between them. For the CDR3, the DNA is TGTGCCTGGAGCCAGATTGAGCAGTTCTTC. Its translation is CAWSQIEQFF.

This clonotype was seen repeatedly, ten times or more. The chain uses TRBV7-2 and TRBJ2-1; D is possibly TRBD1 or TRBD2 (6 bases each). Trimming left V 7 bases short and J 0 bases short, with 22 bases between. The CDR3 extends over 18 amino acids. Germline V lookup: CDR1 SGHTA, CDR2 FQGNSA. The CDR3 reads CASTDSLLGGSSYNEQFF. In DNA form, the CDR3 reads TGTGCCAGCACCGACTCATTGTTAGGGGGGAGCTCCTACAATGAGCAGTTCTTC. Full variable domain (remainder filled in from reference TRBV7-2 and TRBJ2-1): GAGVSQSPSNKVTEKGKDVELRCDPISGHTALYWYRQSLGQGLEFLIYFQGNSAPDKSGLPSDRFSAERTGGSVSTLTIQRTQQEDSAVYLCASTDSLLGGSSYNEQFFGPGTRLTVL.

This clonotype came up many times. The CDR3 coding sequence is TGTGCCATCAGTGAGGCGGAGGGCTATGGCTACACCTTC. Translating gives CAISEAEGYGYTF. V is TRBV10-3 and J is TRBJ1-2; D is uncertain. V was cut by 2 bases and J by 4 bases, with 8 bases left in between. Germline V CDR1 and CDR2: ENHRY, SYGVKD. CDR3 length equals 13 residues.

The chain recombines TRBV27 with TRBJ1-5; maybe TRBD1 (6 bases). Germline assignment: CDR1 MNHEY and CDR2 SMNVEV (reference sequence). The CDR3 extends over 16 amino acids. Trimming pared 6 bases from V and 9 bases from J, leaving 24 bases between. CDR3 region: CASRQGTGLPDRPQHF. The CDR3 DNA reads TGTGCCAGCAGACAGGGAACGGGGCTGCCAGATCGGCCCCAGCATTTT.

CDR3: CASSSGSENRYGYTF. As DNA, the CDR3 is TGTGCCAGCAGCTCGGGGTCAGAGAACCGGTATGGCTACACCTTC. The chain employs TRBV12-3 or TRBV12-4 and TRBJ1-2, with D unclear. V was trimmed by 6 bases and J by 5 bases, leaving 19 bases between them. The CDR3 is 15 residues long.

This clonotype was recorded at least ten times. The genes are TRBV28 and TRBJ2-7; TRBD1 might be the D (7 bases). V lost 6 bases and J lost 2, with 14 bases in between. The CDR3 totals 14 residues. Germline assignment: CDR1 MDHEN and CDR2 SYDVKM. In DNA form, the CDR3 reads TGTGCCAGCAGGGCGGGACAGACAACCTACGAGCAGTACTTC. Translated, it gives CASRAGQTTYEQYF.

The chain carries TRBV9 and TRBJ2-1; TRBD2 matches at 10 bases. CDR3 length: 15 amino acids. Trimming at V came to 4 bases and at J to 7 bases, leaving 8 bases not matched to a gene. The germline CDR1 and CDR2 sequences are SGDLS and YYNGEE. The CDR3 DNA reads TGTGCCAGCAGCTCGCTAGCGGGAGACGGTAATGAGCAGTTCTTC. Translated: CASSSLAGDGNEQFF.

The J gene is TRBJ2-1, the V gene TRBV10-3; 14 bases are shared with TRBD2. CDR3 size: 16 residues. CDR1 is ENHRY, CDR2 SYGVKD, per germline. J was trimmed by 2 bases and V by 6 bases; bases with no gene match: 3. CDR3 nucleotide sequence: TGTGCCATCAGCGTGACTAGCGGGAGGGCCTACAATGAGCAGTTCTTC. Protein sequence: CAISVTSGRAYNEQFF.